This passage covers 14 T cell receptor beta chains from one sample sequenced in a study of blood T cell repertoires in COVID-19. The assay was immunoSEQ multiplex PCR, and TCRdb's table has in-frame clones only and misses some. Of more than 100,000 clones detected, about 80% appear once; the ten largest clones hold about 4%. The sample comprised peripheral blood. These TCRs come from a woman older than 75 with acute or convalescent COVID-19.

In nucleotides, the CDR3 is TGTGCCAGCAGCTTAACGTCGGGGGGCCGCACTGAAGCTTTCTTT. This codes for CASSLTSGGRTEAFF. V usage is TRBV7-3 and J usage is TRBJ1-1, with D perhaps matching TRBD1 (6 bases). This CDR3 is 15 amino acids long. Germline lookup yields CDR1 SGHTA and CDR2 FQGTGA. Trimming took 0 bases from V and 4 from J, leaving 12 bases between them.

This sequence joins TRBV7-2 and TRBJ2-5, with 8 bases lining up with TRBD2. The CDR3 totals 14 residues. J gave up 5 bases and V 5 bases, and 7 bases lay outside the gene matches. The germline V gene encodes CDR1 SGHTA and CDR2 FQGNSA. For the CDR3, the DNA is TGTGCCAGCAGCCCCGAGCGGGGGACTGAGACCCAGTACTTC. Protein sequence: CASSPERGTETQYF.

The chain joins TRBV5-1 to TRBJ1-1, with 7 bases matching TRBD1. After removal of 7 bases from V and 7 bases from J, the junction contained 10 bases not matched to a gene. The CDR3 has 13 residues. Germline lookup yields CDR1 SGHRS and CDR2 YFSETQ. The CDR3, as DNA: TGCGCCAGCTCCCCCGACAGGGTCGATGAAGCTTTCTTT. It encodes CASSPDRVDEAFF. Together with reference TRBV5-1 and TRBJ1-1, the CDR3 gives the full variable domain: KAGVTQTPRYLIKTRGQQVTLSCSPISGHRSVSWYQQTPGQGLQFLFEYFSETQRNKGNFPGRFSGRQFSNSRSEMNVSTLELGDSALYLCASSPDRVDEAFFGQGTRLTVV.

The V gene is TRBV2, the J gene TRBJ2-7; maybe TRBD2 (6 bases). The V gene lost 2 bases and the J gene lost 4 bases, with 12 bases spanning the gap. The length of the CDR3 is 14 residues. Germline assignment: CDR1 SNHLY and CDR2 FYNNEI. CDR3 loop: CASSESVAGYEQYF. CDR3 in DNA: TGTGCCAGCAGTGAATCCGTCGCGGGGTACGAGCAGTACTTC.

This chain uses TRBV5-6 with TRBJ2-5; TRBD2 agrees at 8 bases. The CDR3 length is 15 residues. V dropped 4 bases and J dropped 0; count of bases not matched to a gene: 5. The germline V gene has CDR1 SGHDT and CDR2 YYEEEE. The CDR3 reads CASSIPGLDQETQYF. In nucleotides, the CDR3 is TGTGCCAGCAGCATCCCGGGACTAGACCAAGAGACCCAGTACTTC.

This clone was observed a single time. The V call is TRBV7-2, the J call TRBJ1-6, with D possibly being TRBD1 (5 bases). From germline, CDR1 is SGHTA and CDR2 FQGNSA. V shed 3 bases and J shed 8 bases, with 11 bases lying between them. The length of the CDR3 is 14 residues. CDR3 in DNA: TGTGCCAGCAGCTTTTCAGGGCGAGATTCACCCCTCCACTTT. This translates into CASSFSGRDSPLHF. Full variable domain (rest looked up from reference TRBV7-2 and TRBJ1-6): GAGVSQSPSNKVTEKGKDVELRCDPISGHTALYWYRQSLGQGLEFLIYFQGNSAPDKSGLPSDRFSAERTGGSVSTLTIQRTQQEDSAVYLCASSFSGRDSPLHFGNGTRLTVT.

This chain links TRBV5-1 with TRBJ2-5, with D perhaps matching TRBD2 (5 bases). CDR1 and CDR2 (germline): SGHRS, YFSETQ. V was pared by 0 bases and J by 4 bases, with 10 bases between. The CDR3 is made up of 14 amino acids. This CDR3 is CASSLGGQLETQYF. For the CDR3, the DNA is TGCGCCAGCAGCTTGGGAGGGCAGCTAGAGACCCAGTACTTC.

J is TRBJ1-4 and V is TRBV6-6; 8 nucleotides agree with TRBD1. Germline V CDR1 and CDR2: MNHNY, SVGAGI (reference sequence). CDR3 length equals 14 residues. Trimming at V came to 8 bases and at J to 6 bases, leaving 8 bases not matched to a gene. The CDR3 DNA follows: TGTGCCAGCCGCCCAGGGGGCGATGATGAAAAACTGTTTTTT. Its translation: CASRPGGDDEKLFF.

The chain links TRBV12-3 or TRBV12-4 to TRBJ1-1; 9 bases fit TRBD1. With 6 bases clipped from V and 7 bases from J, the junction kept 6 bases outside the gene matches. CDR3 length: 13 residues. CDR3 residues: CASRVWTGVEAFF. DNA of the CDR3: TGTGCCAGCAGAGTCTGGACAGGGGTTGAAGCTTTCTTT.

The chain recombines TRBV28 with TRBJ2-2, with D tentatively TRBD2 (6 bases). This CDR3 has 18 residues. Trimming took off 3 bases at V and 6 bases at J, with 23 bases between the two ends. Germline values: CDR1 MDHEN, CDR2 SYDVKM. CDR3 in amino acids: CASSFPKISARRAGELFF. The CDR3 bases are TGTGCCAGCAGTTTCCCTAAGATTAGCGCCAGGAGGGCCGGGGAGCTGTTTTTT. The entire variable domain, with the rest obtained from reference TRBV28 and TRBJ2-2, is as follows: DVKVTQSSRYLVKRTGEKVFLECVQDMDHENMFWYRQDPGLGLRLIYFSYDVKMKEKGDIPEGYSVSREKKERFSLILESASTNQTSMYLCASSFPKISARRAGELFFGEGSRLTVL.

This chain connects TRBV29-1 to TRBJ1-2; D is uncertain. The V gene lost 6 bases and the J gene lost 4 bases, with 12 bases spanning the gap. The CDR3 spans 12 residues. Germline-derived CDR1 and CDR2 are SQVTM and ANQGSEA. The CDR3 protein is CSVGDSAYGYTF. The CDR3, as DNA: TGCAGCGTCGGAGATTCCGCCTATGGCTACACCTTC.

V gene TRBV29-1 combines with J gene TRBJ2-3; possibly TRBD2 for D (5 bases). Deletions cut 6 bases from V and 6 bases from J, with 13 bases between. Germline V CDR1 and CDR2: SQVTM, ANQGSEA. The CDR3 covers 12 residues. This CDR3 reads CSVAFLADTQYF. CDR3 DNA sequence: TGCAGCGTCGCTTTTTTAGCGGATACGCAGTATTTT.

This rearrangement joins TRBV6-2 or TRBV6-3 to TRBJ2-1, with a tentative D call TRBD1 (5 bases). Germline CDR1 MNHEY, CDR2 SVGEGT. Trimming shortened V by 5 bases and J by 2 bases, and 7 bases separated the two germline ends. This CDR3 has 13 amino acids. The CDR3 coding sequence is TGTGCCAGCAGTCAGGACACCTACAATGAGCAGTTCTTC. Its protein product is CASSQDTYNEQFF.

This chain joins TRBV19 and TRBJ1-1; TRBD1 is a possible D gene (5 bases). Per germline, CDR1 LNHDA and CDR2 SQIVND (reference sequence). Trimming pared 7 bases from V and 11 bases from J, leaving 23 bases between. The CDR3 consists of 14 residues. CDR3 protein: CASTPGEQVFGAFF. DNA for the CDR3: TGTGCCAGTACCCCAGGAGAACAGGTTTTCGGTGCTTTCTTT.